This T cell receptor (beta chain) was documented in a study of monozygotic twins with inflammatory bowel disease. Study-level findings and limits: Separate T cell subtypes could not be resolved from one another.

The template-switching step introduced UMIs that carried a 6-nucleotide sample barcode. After re-calling the 5' RACE reads, TCRdb lists one entry per CDR3 protein, DNA absent. Its clone listing holds 400,000 or so distinct CDR3 sequences. No T cells were sorted before total RNA was taken from whole blood. A word on this clonotype: The target antigen is unknown.

CDR3 length: 13 residues. The V gene's germline CDR1 is SGHRS and CDR2 YFSETQ. The TCR was taken from a human donor with ulcerative colitis or Crohn's disease, or a healthy co-twin of an affected twin (not recorded which). V usage is TRBV5-1 and J usage is TRBJ2-7; TCRdb proposes TRBD1, but this gene call is untestable without DNA. The material sequenced was blood. CDR3 sequence reads: CASSRWGRDEQYF.